This TCR beta chain is drawn from a study of cytomegalovirus exposure and HLA in healthy donors. General study findings and limits: Several V segments, TRBV6-2 and TRBV6-3 among them, could not be told apart and were dropped. A later examination showed that TCR association rates differed by HLA locus, with DRB1 most and HLA-C fewest. A few chains linked to CMV were shown in vitro to be specific for CMV antigens.

The junction had 4 bases not matched to a gene; V was cut back by 1 base and J by 8 bases. The V gene's germline CDR1 is LGHNA and CDR2 YSLEER. CDR3 size: 15 residues. Remarks on this clone: Antigen: not known.

The PCR ran on 60 Vbeta and 13 Jbeta primers. TCRdb's copy holds only in-frame clones and misses some; the assay was immunoSEQ multiplex PCR. This table has roughly 200,000 clones, around 75% appearing once. Though probably carrying unrecorded immune exposures, donors were nominally healthy at sampling. The rearrangement joins TRBV4-3 to TRBJ2-1, with 11 bases that match TRBD2. This TCR came from a woman aged 25 to 39 in good health and CMV-seronegative. The specimen was PBMCs. The CDR3 here is CASSQGTSGFDEQFF. The CDR3 DNA sequence: TGCGCCAGCAGCCAAGGGACTAGCGGGTTCGATGAGCAGTTCTTC.